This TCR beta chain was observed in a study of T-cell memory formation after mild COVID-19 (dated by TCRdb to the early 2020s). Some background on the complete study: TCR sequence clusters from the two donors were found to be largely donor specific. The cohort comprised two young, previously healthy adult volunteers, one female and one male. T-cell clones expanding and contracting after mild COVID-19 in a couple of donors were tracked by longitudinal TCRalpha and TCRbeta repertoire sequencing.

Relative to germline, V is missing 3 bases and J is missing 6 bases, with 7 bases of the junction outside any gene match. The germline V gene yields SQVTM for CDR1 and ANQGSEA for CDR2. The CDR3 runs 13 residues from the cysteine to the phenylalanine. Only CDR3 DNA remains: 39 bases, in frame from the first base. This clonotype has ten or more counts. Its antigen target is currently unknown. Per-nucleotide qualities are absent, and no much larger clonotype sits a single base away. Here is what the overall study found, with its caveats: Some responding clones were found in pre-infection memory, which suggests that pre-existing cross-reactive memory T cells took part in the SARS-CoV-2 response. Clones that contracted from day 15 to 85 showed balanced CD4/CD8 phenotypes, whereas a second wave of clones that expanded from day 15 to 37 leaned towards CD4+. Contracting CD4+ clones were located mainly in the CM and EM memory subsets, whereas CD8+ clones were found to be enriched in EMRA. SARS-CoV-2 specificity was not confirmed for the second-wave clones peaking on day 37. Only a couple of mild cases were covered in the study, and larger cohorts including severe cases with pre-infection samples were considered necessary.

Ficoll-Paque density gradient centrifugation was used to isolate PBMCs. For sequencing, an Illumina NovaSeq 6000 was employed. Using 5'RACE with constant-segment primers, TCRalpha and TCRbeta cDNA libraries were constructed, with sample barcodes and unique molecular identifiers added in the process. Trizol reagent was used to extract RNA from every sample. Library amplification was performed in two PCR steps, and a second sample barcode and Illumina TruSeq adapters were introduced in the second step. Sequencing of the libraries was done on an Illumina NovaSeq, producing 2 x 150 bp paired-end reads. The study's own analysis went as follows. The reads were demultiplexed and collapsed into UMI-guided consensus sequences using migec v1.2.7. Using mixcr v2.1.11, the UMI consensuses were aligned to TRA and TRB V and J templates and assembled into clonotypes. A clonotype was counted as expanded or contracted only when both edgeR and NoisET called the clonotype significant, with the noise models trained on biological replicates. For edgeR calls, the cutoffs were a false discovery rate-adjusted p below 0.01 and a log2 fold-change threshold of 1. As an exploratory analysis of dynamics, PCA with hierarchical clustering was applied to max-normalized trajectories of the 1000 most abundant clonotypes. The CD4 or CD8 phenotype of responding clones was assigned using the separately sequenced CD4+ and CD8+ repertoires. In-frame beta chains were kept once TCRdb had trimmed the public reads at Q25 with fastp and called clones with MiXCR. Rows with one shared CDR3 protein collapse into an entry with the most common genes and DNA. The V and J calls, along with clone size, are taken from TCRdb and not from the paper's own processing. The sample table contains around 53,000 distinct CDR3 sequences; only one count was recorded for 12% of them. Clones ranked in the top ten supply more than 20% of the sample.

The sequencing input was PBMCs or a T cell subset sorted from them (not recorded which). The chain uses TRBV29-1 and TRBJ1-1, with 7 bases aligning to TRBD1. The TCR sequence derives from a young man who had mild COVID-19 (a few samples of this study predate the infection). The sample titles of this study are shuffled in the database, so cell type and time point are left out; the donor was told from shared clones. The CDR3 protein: CSVETGNSAEAFF. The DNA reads TGCAGCGTTGAGACAGGGAATTCAGCTGAAGCTTTCTTT.